Sequencing of this T cell receptor beta chain was carried out in a study of long-term antiretroviral therapy in people with HIV. Survey-level immunoSEQ v3.0 assays were run. Using immunoSEQ multiplex PCR, the repertoire was profiled, and TCRdb retains in-frame clones only, with some absent. The sample has about 37,000 clones, about four fifths seen once. Trimming removed 2 bases from V and 7 bases from J; junction bases left unmatched: 10. This CDR3 has 15 amino acids. CDR1 is SGHRS, CDR2 YFSETQ, per germline. One or more pre-ART and two or more post-ART PBMC samples were available from each donor. Sequencing used unsorted PBMCs, obtained 1 year after starting antiretroviral therapy. This TCR derives from a man between 18 and 35 years old with HIV. This chain links TRBV5-1 with TRBJ2-7; TRBD1 matches at 9 bases. DNA for the CDR3: TGCGCCAGCAGCTTTACAGGGGGCACCGCGGAAGAGCAGTACTTC. Its translation: CASSFTGGTAEEQYF.